Reported below is one T cell receptor (beta chain). What it binds is not known. MiXCR was run by TCRdb on the reads, yielding one entry per CDR3 protein. Here the sample spans approximately 260,000 distinct CDR3 sequences, over 15% being singletons. The sample comes from a study of T cell repertoires in cytomegalovirus infection. Study at large: Shared public TCR beta signatures pointed to both CMV infection and a matching HLA type.

The CDR3 is made up of 14 amino acids. Germline-derived CDR1 and CDR2 are MNHEY and SVGEGT. Between the trimmed V and J ends, which lost 6 bases and 2 bases, there was a span of 14 bases. Study outcomes and limitations: Based on cumulative public TCR beta family frequency, carriers of CMV plus the relevant HLA were identified. CMV-specific TCR beta clonotypes restricted by HLA-C were the ones dominating the ex vivo response.

Sequenced sample: CD8+ T cells from PBMCs. V and J are TRBV6-2 or TRBV6-3 and TRBJ2-7; unclear D gene. The TCR comes from a human donor in good health (CMV status not recorded). Some clones in this sample may be carry-over from other donors' samples. CDR3 DNA: TGTGCCAGCAGAATGACACTTGAGACCTACGAGCAGTACTTC. Protein sequence: CASRMTLETYEQYF.